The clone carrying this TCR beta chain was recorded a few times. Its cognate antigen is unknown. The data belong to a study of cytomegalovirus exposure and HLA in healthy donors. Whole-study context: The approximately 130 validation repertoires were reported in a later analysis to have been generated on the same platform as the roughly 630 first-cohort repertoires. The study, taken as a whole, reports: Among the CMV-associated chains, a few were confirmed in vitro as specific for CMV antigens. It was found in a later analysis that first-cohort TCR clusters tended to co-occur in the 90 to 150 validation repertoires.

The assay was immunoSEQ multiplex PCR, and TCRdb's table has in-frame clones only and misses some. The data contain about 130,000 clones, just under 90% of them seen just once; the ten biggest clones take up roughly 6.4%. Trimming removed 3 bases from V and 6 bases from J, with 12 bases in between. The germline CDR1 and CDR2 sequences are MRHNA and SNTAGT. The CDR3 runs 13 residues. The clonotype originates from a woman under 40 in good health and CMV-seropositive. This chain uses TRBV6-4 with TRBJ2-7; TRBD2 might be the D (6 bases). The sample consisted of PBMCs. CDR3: CASSEGPTSEQYF. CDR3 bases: TGTGCCAGCAGTGAGGGCCCGACTAGCGAGCAGTACTTC.